This entry lists 19 T cell receptor beta chains sequenced from one sample in a study of blood T cell repertoires in COVID-19. Some clones are missing from TCRdb's copy, which holds only in-frame ones; the method was immunoSEQ multiplex PCR. The sample has about 190,000 clones, approximately 86% seen once; the top ten hold 2.7%. Sample: peripheral blood. The receptor set was obtained from a man aged 40-50 years with active or convalescent COVID-19.

The chain links TRBV7-2 to TRBJ2-6; the D is unclear. V was trimmed by 1 base and J by 3 bases, leaving 4 bases between them. Germline assignment: CDR1 SGHTA and CDR2 FQGNSA. CDR3 length equals 14 residues. CDR3 sequence reads: CASSLGSGANVLTF. The CDR3 DNA reads as TGTGCCAGCAGCTTAGGGAGTGGGGCCAACGTCCTGACTTTC.

This rearrangement joins TRBV12-3 or TRBV12-4 to TRBJ1-4; tentatively, D is TRBD1 (6 bases). With 3 bases removed from V and 8 bases from J, the gap between germline ends came to 10 bases. The CDR3 consists of 13 residues. The CDR3 sequence: CASSFGRGEKLFF. For the CDR3, the DNA is TGTGCCAGCAGTTTTGGGAGGGGGGAAAAACTGTTTTTT.

This clone was recorded a few times. The chain combines TRBV4-1 with TRBJ1-6, with 9 positions matching TRBD1. The J segment lost 6 bases and the V segment lost 1 base, leaving 7 bases of the junction unmatched. This CDR3 has 17 amino acids. Per the germline V gene, CDR1 is MGHRA and CDR2 is YSYEKL. CDR3 sequence reads: CASSQGRGTGFNSPLHF. Here the CDR3 DNA reads TGCGCCAGCAGCCAAGGAAGGGGGACAGGGTTTAATTCACCCCTCCACTTT.

This chain connects TRBV28 to TRBJ1-2; 10 bases align to TRBD1. Trimming cost V 7 bases and J 6 bases; bases outside gene matches: 5. Germline CDR1 and CDR2: MDHEN and SYDVKM. This CDR3 is 13 amino acids long. The CDR3 loop reads CASKGTGADGYTF. The CDR3 bases are TGTGCCAGCAAAGGGACAGGGGCCGATGGCTACACCTTC.

CDR3 nucleotide sequence: TGCGCCAGCAGCCAAGAGGCGGGGCACAATGAGCAGTTCTTC. Amino acids: CASSQEAGHNEQFF. The chain combines TRBV4-3 with TRBJ2-1; D is possibly TRBD2 (6 bases). The CDR3 contains 14 residues. The germline CDR1 and CDR2 sequences are LGHNA and YSLEER. V was cut by 0 bases and J by 5 bases, with 8 bases left in between.

Worth noting for this clone: The sample contains more than one DNA sequence encoding this CDR3. The V gene is TRBV12-5, the J gene TRBJ2-2; TRBD2 agrees at 8 bases. Per germline, CDR1 LGHNT and CDR2 FRNRAP. There are 14 residues in the CDR3. The ends lost 2 bases at V and 6 bases at J; junction bases unmatched: 2. CDR3 region: CASGLRGGAGELFF. Written as DNA, the CDR3 is TGTGCTAGTGGTTTGCGGGGGGGGGCCGGGGAGCTGTTTTTT.

The gene calls are TRBV4-1 and TRBJ1-2; D is perhaps TRBD1 (6 bases). The CDR3 sequence is 13 residues long. V was trimmed by 4 bases and J by 5 bases, leaving 11 bases between them. Germline CDR1 is MGHRA and CDR2 is YSYEKL. DNA of the CDR3: TGCGCCAGCAGCCGCGGGGGCAGATATGGCTACACCTTC. Its translation is CASSRGGRYGYTF.

The chain recombines TRBV5-1 with TRBJ1-2; D possibly corresponds to TRBD1 (5 bases). The length of the CDR3 is 14 residues. Between the trimmed V and J ends, which lost 2 bases and 3 bases, there was a span of 11 bases. CDR1 is SGHRS, CDR2 YFSETQ, per germline. CDR3 protein: CASSLRGLDYGYTF. In nucleotides, the CDR3 is TGCGCCAGCAGCTTAAGGGGTCTCGACTATGGCTACACCTTC.

The rearrangement links TRBV2 to TRBJ2-3, with a tentative D call TRBD1 (6 bases). The CDR3 loop spans 12 amino acids. CDR1 SNHLY and CDR2 FYNNEI come from the germline V gene. V gave up 9 bases and J gave up 3 bases, with 10 bases separating them. CDR3 residues: CASTQGTDTQYF. For the CDR3, the DNA is TGTGCCAGTACCCAGGGGACAGATACGCAGTATTTT.

This chain uses TRBV30 with TRBJ2-7; possibly TRBD1 for D (7 bases). The CDR3 is made up of 19 amino acids. Trimming pared 2 bases from V and 2 bases from J, leaving 28 bases between. CDR1 and CDR2 from the germline V gene are GTSNPN and SVGIG (reference sequence). The CDR3 DNA is TGTGCCTGGAGTTCATTGGGCTGGACGGCAGGGGGGCTTCCCTACGAGCAGTACTTC. Its translation: CAWSSLGWTAGGLPYEQYF. The full variable domain, rest sourced from reference TRBV30 and TRBJ2-7, is SQTIHQWPATLVQPVGSPLSLECTVEGTSNPNLYWYRQAAGRGLQLLFYSVGIGQISSEVPQNLSASRPQDRQFILSSKKLLLSDSGFYLCAWSSLGWTAGGLPYEQYFGPGTRLTVT.

This chain connects TRBV4-3 to TRBJ2-3; 9 bases agree with TRBD2. The CDR3 spans 15 residues. V lost 3 bases to trimming and J lost 4 bases; unmatched junction nucleotides: 5. In germline, CDR1 is LGHNA, CDR2 YSLEER. The CDR3, as DNA: TGCGCCAGCAGCCACGCCGGACTAGCGTCAGATACGCAGTATTTT. Its protein is CASSHAGLASDTQYF.

This clone was picked up one time. This CDR3 is CATSRVVGGVTGELFF. In DNA, the CDR3 is TGTGCCACCAGCAGAGTCGTAGGGGGGGTCACCGGGGAGCTGTTTTTT. The chain recombines TRBV15 with TRBJ2-2, with a weak D call TRBD2 (7 bases). The CDR3 runs to 16 residues. Germline loops: CDR1 LNHNV, CDR2 YYDKDF (reference sequence). The V end lost 1 base, the J end lost 4 bases, and 13 bases lay between the germline ends.

On this clone itself: Its ends do not fully match the called genes, so a read error is possible. The rearrangement uses TRBV28 and TRBJ2-2, with a possible D match to TRBD1 (6 bases). CDR3 length: 14 amino acids. Per the germline V gene, CDR1 is MDHEN and CDR2 is SYDVKM. The CDR3 region has the DNA TGTGCCAGCTGTTTGTTCAGGGGCACCGGGGAGCTGTTTTTT. Its translation is CASCLFRGTGELFF.

This clone was observed once. V is TRBV2 and J is TRBJ1-5, with TRBD1 matching 10 bases. V lost 4 bases, J lost 7 bases, and 1 base stayed unmatched. The CDR3 extends over 13 amino acids. Germline V gene sequence: CDR1 SNHLY, CDR2 FYNNEI. The CDR3 coding sequence is TGTGCCAGCAGTGGACAGGGGGCGCAGCCCCAGCATTTT. This codes for CASSGQGAQPQHF.

The chain uses TRBV6-5 and TRBJ1-5; D is unclear. The CDR3 runs to 15 residues. Trimming removed 6 bases at V and 2 bases at J, with 14 bases between. Germline V lookup: CDR1 MNHEY, CDR2 SVGAGI. The CDR3 region is CASSRTGLGNQPQHF. The DNA for the CDR3 is TGTGCCAGCAGCCGTACCGGACTGGGCAATCAGCCCCAGCATTTT.

The J gene is TRBJ2-7, the V gene TRBV3-1 (or the pseudogene TRBV3-2), with TRBD2 matching over 7 bases. This CDR3 has 15 residues. Germline V gives CDR1 LGHDT, CDR2 YNNKEL (reference sequence). The J segment lost 3 bases and the V segment lost 6 bases, leaving 11 bases of the junction unmatched. For the CDR3, the DNA is TGTGCCAGCAGGCCAAAGCGGGACTCCCACTACGAGCAGTACTTC. It encodes CASRPKRDSHYEQYF.

The chain uses TRBV19 and TRBJ1-3; TRBD1 agrees at 7 bases. Germline lookup yields CDR1 LNHDA and CDR2 SQIVND (reference sequence). The J segment lost 0 bases and the V segment lost 10 bases, leaving 6 bases of the junction unmatched. The CDR3 has 14 residues. The CDR3 loop reads CATTGDNSGNTIYF. CDR3 in DNA: TGTGCCACCACAGGGGACAACTCTGGAAACACCATATATTTT.

The gene calls are TRBV6-5 and TRBJ2-7, with D perhaps matching TRBD1 (5 bases). V lost 7 bases and J 1 base, leaving 11 bases between the germline ends. The germline V gene encodes CDR1 MNHEY and CDR2 SVGAGI. CDR3 length: 13 amino acids. The CDR3 sequence: CASNQGPSYEQYF. The DNA for the CDR3 is TGTGCCAGCAATCAGGGTCCGTCCTACGAGCAGTACTTC.

The chain has TRBV12-3 or TRBV12-4 and TRBJ2-1, with 10 bases matching TRBD2. Trimming at V came to 7 bases and at J to 10 bases, leaving 4 bases not matched to a gene. CDR3 size: 12 residues. The CDR3 DNA reads as TGTGCCAGCAAACCGGGACTAGCGGAGCAGTTCTTC. It yields the protein CASKPGLAEQFF.